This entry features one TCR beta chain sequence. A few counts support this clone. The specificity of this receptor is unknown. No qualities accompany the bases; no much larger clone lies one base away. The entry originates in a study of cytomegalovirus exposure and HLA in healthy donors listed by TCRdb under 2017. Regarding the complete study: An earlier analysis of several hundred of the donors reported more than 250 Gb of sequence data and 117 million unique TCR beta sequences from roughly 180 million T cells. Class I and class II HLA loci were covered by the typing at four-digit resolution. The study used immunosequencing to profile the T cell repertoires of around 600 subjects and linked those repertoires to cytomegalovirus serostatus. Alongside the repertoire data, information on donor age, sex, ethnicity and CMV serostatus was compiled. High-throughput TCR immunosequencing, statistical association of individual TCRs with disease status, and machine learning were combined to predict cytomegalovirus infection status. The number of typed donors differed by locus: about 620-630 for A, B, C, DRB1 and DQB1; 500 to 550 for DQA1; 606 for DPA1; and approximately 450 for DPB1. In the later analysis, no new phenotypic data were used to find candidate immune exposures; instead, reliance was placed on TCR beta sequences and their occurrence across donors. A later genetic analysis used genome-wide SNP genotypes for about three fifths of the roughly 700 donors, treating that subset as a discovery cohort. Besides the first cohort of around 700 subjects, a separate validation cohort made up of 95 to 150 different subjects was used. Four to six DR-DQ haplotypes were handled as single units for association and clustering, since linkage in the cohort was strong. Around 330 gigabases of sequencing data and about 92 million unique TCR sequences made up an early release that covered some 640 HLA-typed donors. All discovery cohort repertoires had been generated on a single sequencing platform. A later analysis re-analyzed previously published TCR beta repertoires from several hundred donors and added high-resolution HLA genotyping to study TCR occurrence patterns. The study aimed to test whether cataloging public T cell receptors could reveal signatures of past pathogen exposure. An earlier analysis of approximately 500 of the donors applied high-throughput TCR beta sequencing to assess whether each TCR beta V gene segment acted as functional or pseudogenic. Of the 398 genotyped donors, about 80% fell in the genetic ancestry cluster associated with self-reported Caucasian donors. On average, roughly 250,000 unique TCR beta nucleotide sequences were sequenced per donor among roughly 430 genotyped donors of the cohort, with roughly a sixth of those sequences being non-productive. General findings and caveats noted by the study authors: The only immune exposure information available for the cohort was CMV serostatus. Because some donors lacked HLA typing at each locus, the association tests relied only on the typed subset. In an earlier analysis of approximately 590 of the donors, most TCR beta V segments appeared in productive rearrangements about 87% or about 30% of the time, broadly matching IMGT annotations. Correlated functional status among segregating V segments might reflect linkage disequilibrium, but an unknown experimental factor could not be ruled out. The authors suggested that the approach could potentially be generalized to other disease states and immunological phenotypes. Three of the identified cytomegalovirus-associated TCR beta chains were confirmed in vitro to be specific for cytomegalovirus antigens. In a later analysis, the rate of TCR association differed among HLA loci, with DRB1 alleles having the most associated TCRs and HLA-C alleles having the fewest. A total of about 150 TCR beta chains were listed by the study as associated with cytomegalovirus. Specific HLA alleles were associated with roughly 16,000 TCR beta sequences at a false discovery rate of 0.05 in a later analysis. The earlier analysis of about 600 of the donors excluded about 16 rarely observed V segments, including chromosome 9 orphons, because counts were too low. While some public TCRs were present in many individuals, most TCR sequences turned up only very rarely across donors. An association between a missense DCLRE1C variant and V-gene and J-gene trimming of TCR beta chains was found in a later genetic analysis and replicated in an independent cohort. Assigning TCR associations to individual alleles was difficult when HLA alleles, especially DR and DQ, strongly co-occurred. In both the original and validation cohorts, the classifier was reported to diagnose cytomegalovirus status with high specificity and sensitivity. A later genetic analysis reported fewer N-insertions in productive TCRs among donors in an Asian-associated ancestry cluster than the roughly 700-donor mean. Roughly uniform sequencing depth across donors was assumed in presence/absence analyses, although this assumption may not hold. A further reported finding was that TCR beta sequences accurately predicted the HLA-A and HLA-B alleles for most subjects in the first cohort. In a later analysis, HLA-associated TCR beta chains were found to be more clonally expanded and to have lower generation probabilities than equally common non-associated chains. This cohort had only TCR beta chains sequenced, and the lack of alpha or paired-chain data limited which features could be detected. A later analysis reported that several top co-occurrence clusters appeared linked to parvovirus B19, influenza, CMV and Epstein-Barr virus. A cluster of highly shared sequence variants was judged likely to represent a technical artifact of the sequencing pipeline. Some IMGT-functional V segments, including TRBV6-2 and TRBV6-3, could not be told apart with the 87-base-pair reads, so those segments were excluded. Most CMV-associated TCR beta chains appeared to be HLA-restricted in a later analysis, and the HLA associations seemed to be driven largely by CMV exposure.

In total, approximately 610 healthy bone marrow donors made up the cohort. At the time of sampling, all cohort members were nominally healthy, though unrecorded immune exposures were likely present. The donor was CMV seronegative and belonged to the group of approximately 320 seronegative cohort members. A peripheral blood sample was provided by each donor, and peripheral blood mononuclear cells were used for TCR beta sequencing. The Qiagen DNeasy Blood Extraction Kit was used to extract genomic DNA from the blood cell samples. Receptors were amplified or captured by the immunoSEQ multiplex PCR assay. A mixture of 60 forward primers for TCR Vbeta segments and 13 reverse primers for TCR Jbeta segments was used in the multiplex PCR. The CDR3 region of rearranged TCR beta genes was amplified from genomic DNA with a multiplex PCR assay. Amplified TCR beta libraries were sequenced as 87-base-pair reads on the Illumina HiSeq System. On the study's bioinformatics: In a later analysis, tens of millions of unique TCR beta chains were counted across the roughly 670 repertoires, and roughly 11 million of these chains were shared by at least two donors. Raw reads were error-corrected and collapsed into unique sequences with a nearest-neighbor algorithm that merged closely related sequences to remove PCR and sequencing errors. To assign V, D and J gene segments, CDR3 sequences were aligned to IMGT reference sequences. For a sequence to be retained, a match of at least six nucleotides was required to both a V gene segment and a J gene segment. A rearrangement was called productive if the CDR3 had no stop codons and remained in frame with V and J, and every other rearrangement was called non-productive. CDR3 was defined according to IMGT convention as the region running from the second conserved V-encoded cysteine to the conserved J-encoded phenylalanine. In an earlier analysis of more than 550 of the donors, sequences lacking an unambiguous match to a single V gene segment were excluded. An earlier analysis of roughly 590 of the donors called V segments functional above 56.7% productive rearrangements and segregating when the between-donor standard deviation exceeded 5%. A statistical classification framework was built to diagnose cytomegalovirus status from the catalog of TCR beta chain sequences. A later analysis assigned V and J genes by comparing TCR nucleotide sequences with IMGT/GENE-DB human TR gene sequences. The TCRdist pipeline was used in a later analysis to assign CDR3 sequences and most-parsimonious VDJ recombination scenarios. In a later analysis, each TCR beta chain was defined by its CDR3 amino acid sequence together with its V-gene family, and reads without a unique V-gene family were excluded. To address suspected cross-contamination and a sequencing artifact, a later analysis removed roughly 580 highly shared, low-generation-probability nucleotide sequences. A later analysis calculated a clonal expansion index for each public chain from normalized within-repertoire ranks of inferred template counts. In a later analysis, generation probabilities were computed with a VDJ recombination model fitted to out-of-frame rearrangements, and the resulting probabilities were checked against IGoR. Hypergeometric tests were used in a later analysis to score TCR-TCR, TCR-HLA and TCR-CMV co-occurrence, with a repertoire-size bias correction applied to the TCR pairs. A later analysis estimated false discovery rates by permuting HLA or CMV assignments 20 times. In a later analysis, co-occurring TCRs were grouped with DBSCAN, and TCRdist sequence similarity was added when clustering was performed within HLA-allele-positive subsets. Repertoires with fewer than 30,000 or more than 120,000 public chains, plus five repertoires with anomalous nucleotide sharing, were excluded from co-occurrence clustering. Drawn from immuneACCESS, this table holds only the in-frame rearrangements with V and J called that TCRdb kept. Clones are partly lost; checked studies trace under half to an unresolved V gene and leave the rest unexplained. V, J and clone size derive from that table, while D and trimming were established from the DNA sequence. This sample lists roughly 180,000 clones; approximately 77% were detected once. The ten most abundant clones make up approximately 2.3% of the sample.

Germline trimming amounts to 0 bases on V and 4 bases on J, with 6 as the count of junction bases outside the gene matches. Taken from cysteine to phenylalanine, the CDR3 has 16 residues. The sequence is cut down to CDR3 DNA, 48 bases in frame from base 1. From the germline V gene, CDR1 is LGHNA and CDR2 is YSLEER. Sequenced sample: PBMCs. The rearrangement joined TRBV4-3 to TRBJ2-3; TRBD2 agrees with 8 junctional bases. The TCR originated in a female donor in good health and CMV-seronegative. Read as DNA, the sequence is TGCGCCAGCAGCCAAGAATTCGGGGGGGGAGCAGATACGCAGTATTTT. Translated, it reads CASSQEFGGGADTQYF.